One and the same sample provided the 20 T cell receptor beta chains below, sequenced in a study of T cells in Graves' hyperthyroidism and ophthalmopathy. Researchers took RNA transcripts and amplified the TCR beta CDR3 regions from them. First-round RT-PCR of the TCR CDR3 relied on the HTBI primer set. TCRdb processed the multiplex PCR reads anew with MiXCR; each CDR3 protein has one entry. The sample holds roughly 700,000 distinct CDR3 sequences; about 35% are singletons and the top ten take roughly 31%. Sequenced material: blood. Receptors originate from a woman in her thirties or forties with Graves' hyperthyroidism.

This clonotype was picked up many times. The J gene is TRBJ1-6, the V gene TRBV19; D might be TRBD1 (6 bases). Germline V gene lookup returns CDR1 LNHDA and CDR2 SQIVND (reference sequence). The ends were cut back, 6 bases at V and 0 bases at J, with 15 bases in the middle. The CDR3 spans 17 residues. The chain's CDR3 is CASSPGTRFSYNSPLHF. In DNA form, the CDR3 reads TGTGCCAGTAGCCCCGGGACACGGTTCTCCTATAATTCACCCCTCCACTTT.

This clonotype appeared a few times. The chain carries TRBV6-2 or TRBV6-3 and TRBJ1-5; a weak D match, TRBD1 (5 bases). V was pared by 4 bases and J by 6 bases, with 13 bases between. CDR1 and CDR2 from the germline V gene are MNHEY and SVGEGT. The CDR3 covers 14 residues. CDR3 protein: CASSSPGKSQPQHF. CDR3 DNA sequence: TGTGCCAGCAGTTCCCCAGGGAAATCTCAGCCCCAGCATTTT.

The V call is TRBV7-2, the J call TRBJ1-4, with D tentatively TRBD1 (5 bases). Germline CDR1 is SGHTA and CDR2 is FQGNSA. This CDR3 has 15 residues. The ends were cut back, 2 bases at V and 3 bases at J, with 10 bases in the middle. The CDR3: CASSLLQGANEKLFF. The CDR3 DNA reads as TGTGCCAGCAGCTTACTTCAGGGCGCTAATGAAAAACTGTTTTTT.

The chain uses TRBV4-1 and TRBJ2-5, with a possible D match to TRBD1 (6 bases). The CDR3 spans 15 residues. The germline V gene has CDR1 MGHRA and CDR2 YSYEKL. Trimming removed 1 base at V and 1 base at J, with 10 bases between. The CDR3 protein is CASSQGWDTQETQYF. CDR3 DNA sequence: TGCGCCAGCAGCCAAGGATGGGACACCCAAGAGACCCAGTACTTC.

This chain uses TRBV4-3 with TRBJ2-5; TRBD2 aligns across 11 bases. The CDR3 runs 17 residues. Germline lookup yields CDR1 LGHNA and CDR2 YSLEER. V dropped 2 bases and J dropped 5; count of bases not matched to a gene: 10. Here the CDR3 DNA reads TGCGCCAGCAGCCAATCCCGGTCCACTAGCGGGAGTGAGACCCAGTACTTC. The encoded protein is CASSQSRSTSGSETQYF.

This clonotype was detected only a few times. The rearrangement joins TRBV25-1 to TRBJ1-1; D not resolved. Germline V gene lookup returns CDR1 MGHDK and CDR2 SYGVNS. With 5 bases removed from V and 1 base from J, the gap between germline ends came to 11 bases. This CDR3 has 14 residues. The CDR3 protein is CASSYGRANTEAFF. The CDR3 DNA reads as TGTGCCAGCAGTTACGGACGAGCGAACACTGAAGCTTTCTTT.

Remarks on this clonotype: A clone one base away is much larger, so this may be a read error. V and J are TRBV13 and TRBJ1-6; 7 bases align to TRBD1. Trimming removed 6 bases from V and 11 bases from J; junction bases left unmatched: 10. Germline loops: CDR1 PRHDT, CDR2 FYEKMQ (reference sequence). This CDR3 spans 14 amino acids. CDR3 region: CASSTGQRRAPLHF. CDR3 bases: TGTGCCAGCAGTACGGGACAGAGGCGAGCACCCCTCCACTTT.

This rearrangement joins TRBV29-1 to TRBJ2-3; D is undetermined. CDR1 and CDR2 (germline): SQVTM, ANQGSEA. The CDR3 has 15 residues. V shed 1 base and J shed 2 bases, with 13 bases lying between them. CDR3 loop: CSVEGIGTNTDTQYF. The CDR3 coding sequence is TGCAGCGTTGAAGGCATAGGAACCAACACAGATACGCAGTATTTT.

About this clonotype itself: No conserved phenylalanine or tryptophan is present at the end of the CDR3, so a read error is the likely explanation. The gene calls are TRBV7-9 and TRBJ2-7; D might be TRBD1 (5 bases). The germline V gene has CDR1 SEHNR and CDR2 FQNEAQ (reference sequence). The CDR3 totals 15 residues. The CDR3 DNA reads TGCGCCAGCAGCCAAGTATCCACAGGCCCCTACGAGCAGTACTCC. Translating gives CASSQVSTGPYEQYS.

The rearrangement uses TRBV7-3 and TRBJ1-1; TRBD1 is a possible D gene (5 bases). CDR1 SGHTA and CDR2 FQGTGA come from the germline V gene. V was clipped by 5 bases and J by 0 bases, with 16 bases between them. The CDR3 has 16 residues. The CDR3 DNA reads TGTGCCAGCAGCCAAGATCAGGGTTTTCTGAACACTGAAGCTTTCTTT. Its protein product is CASSQDQGFLNTEAFF. Variable domain in full (rest from reference TRBV7-3 and TRBJ1-1): GAGVSQTPSNKVTEKGKYVELRCDPISGHTALYWYRQSLGQGPEFLIYFQGTGAADDSGLPNDRFFAVRPEGSVSTLKIQRTERGDSAVYLCASSQDQGFLNTEAFFGQGTRLTVV.

Comment on this clonotype: A single base separates this from a much larger clone, so it may be a read error. The rearrangement joins TRBV2 to TRBJ2-7; no firm D call. In germline, CDR1 is SNHLY, CDR2 FYNNEI. The CDR3 consists of 14 residues. CDR3 coding DNA: TGTGCCAGCATGCCTCAATCTTCCTCCTACGAGCGGTACTTC. Amino acid sequence: CASMPQSSSYERYF.

This chain joins TRBV7-2 and TRBJ2-2, with 10 nucleotides matching TRBD2. V lost 0 bases to trimming and J lost 5 bases; unmatched junction nucleotides: 9. The CDR3 contains 18 residues. CDR1 SGHTA and CDR2 FQGNSA come from the germline V gene. The CDR3 region is CASSLAAGIAGGTGELFF. The CDR3 bases are TGTGCCAGCAGCTTAGCCGCGGGGATAGCGGGAGGTACCGGGGAGCTGTTTTTT.

This clonotype was recorded a few times. The J gene is TRBJ1-1, the V gene TRBV7-2, with TRBD1 matching over 7 bases. Germline CDR1 reads SGHTA; CDR2 reads FQGNSA. The trim removed 1 base at V and 2 bases at J, leaving 4 bases unmatched. The CDR3 covers 15 residues. The CDR3 loop is CASSLEGQINTEAFF. CDR3 sequence (DNA): TGTGCCAGCAGCTTAGAGGGACAGATAAACACTGAAGCTTTCTTT.

This clonotype was found a few times. The chain carries TRBV20-1 and TRBJ1-4, with D possibly being TRBD1 (6 bases). With 3 bases removed from V and 8 bases from J, the gap between germline ends came to 19 bases. The CDR3 contains 15 residues. Germline CDR1 and CDR2: DFQATT and SNEGSKA (reference sequence). The CDR3 region has the DNA TGCAGTGCTAGGGGAACAGGGAAGGTCGCAGAAAAACTGTTTTTT. As protein: CSARGTGKVAEKLFF.

This clonotype was counted once. A much larger clone lies a single base off, so this may be a read error. V usage is TRBV7-8 and J usage is TRBJ1-1; D uncertain. Germline values: CDR1 SGHVS, CDR2 FQNEAQ. The CDR3 totals 13 residues. The V end was cut by 1 base, the J end by 12 bases, with 15 bases between. Written as DNA, the CDR3 is TGTGCCAGCAGCTTAGAACAGACTCTGATTCCTTTCTTT. As protein: CASSLEQTLIPFF.

The table lists this clonotype with a few counts. The rearrangement uses TRBV20-1 and TRBJ1-5; D uncertain. The CDR3 totals 11 residues. Per germline, CDR1 DFQATT and CDR2 SNEGSKA (reference sequence). CDR3 protein: CSYHTASPQHF. For the CDR3, the DNA is TGCAGCTACCATACAGCGTCACCCCAGCATTTT.

The CDR3 region is CASSYTDRFVGYTF. The CDR3 DNA sequence: TGTGCCAGCAGTTACACCGACAGGTTCGTTGGCTACACCTTC. The rearrangement joins TRBV6-6 to TRBJ1-2; perhaps TRBD1 as D (6 bases). Germline CDR1 is MNHNY and CDR2 is SVGAGI (reference sequence). V gave up 2 bases and J gave up 7 bases, with 14 bases separating them. This CDR3 is built from 14 residues.

This clonotype was counted between two and nine times. The genes are TRBV4-3 and TRBJ1-1; D is unresolved. This CDR3 is built from 15 residues. The V end lost 0 bases, the J end lost 0 bases, and 8 bases lay between the germline ends. Germline V gene sequence: CDR1 LGHNA, CDR2 YSLEER. CDR3 coding DNA: TGCGCCAGCAGCCAAGATGCGACCATGAACACTGAAGCTTTCTTT. Translated, it gives CASSQDATMNTEAFF.

This chain links TRBV6-2 or TRBV6-3 with TRBJ1-1; no reliable D call. CDR1 is MNHEY, CDR2 SVGEGT, per germline. The CDR3 runs 13 residues. Trimming cost V 2 bases and J 8 bases, with 12 bases left between them. CDR3 DNA: TGTGCCAGCAGTTACAGTCCTTCGGTGGAAGCTTTCTTT. Amino acids: CASSYSPSVEAFF.

To note about this clonotype: A much larger clone differs by one base, so this may be a read error. This rearrangement joins TRBV12-3 or TRBV12-4 to TRBJ1-5, with 7 bases aligning to TRBD1. The CDR3 is made up of 15 amino acids. CDR3 residues: CASSLEGAGNQPRHF. The CDR3 DNA follows: TGTGCCAGCAGTCTGGAGGGGGCTGGCAATCAGCCCCGGCATTTT.